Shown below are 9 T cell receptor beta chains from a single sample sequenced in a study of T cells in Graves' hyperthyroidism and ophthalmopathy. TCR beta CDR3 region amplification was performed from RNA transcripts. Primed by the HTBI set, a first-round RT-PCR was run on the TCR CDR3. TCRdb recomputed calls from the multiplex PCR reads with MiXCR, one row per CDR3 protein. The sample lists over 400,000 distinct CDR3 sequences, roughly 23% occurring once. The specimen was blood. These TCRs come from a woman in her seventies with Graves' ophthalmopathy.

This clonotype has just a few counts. The DNA for the CDR3 is TGCAGTGCTAGAGTCGGGGCGGGAGGTCGCAATGAGCAGTTCTTC. Translation gives CSARVGAGGRNEQFF. The V and J genes are TRBV20-1 and TRBJ2-1; 8 bases fit TRBD2. The trim removed 1 base at V and 6 bases at J, leaving 8 bases unmatched. Germline loops: CDR1 DFQATT, CDR2 SNEGSKA (reference sequence). This CDR3 has 15 residues.

The CDR3 nucleotides are TGTGCCATCAGTACTACCCTGGGCTCAGCTTTCTTT. Translation: CAISTTLGSAFF. V usage is TRBV10-3 and J usage is TRBJ1-1; no clear D gene. Trimming removed 5 bases at V and 10 bases at J, with 14 bases between. The CDR3 length is 12 residues. CDR1 is ENHRY, CDR2 SYGVKD, per germline.

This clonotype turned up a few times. DNA for the CDR3: TGTGCCAGTAGTACAGCCAGGACAATTCGGTCACCCCTCCACTTT. This sequence encodes CASSTARTIRSPLHF. V and J are TRBV19 and TRBJ1-6, with D perhaps matching TRBD1 (5 bases). With 4 bases removed from V and 10 bases from J, the gap between germline ends came to 17 bases. CDR1 is LNHDA and CDR2 is SQIVND in the germline V gene (reference sequence). CDR3 length: 15 residues.

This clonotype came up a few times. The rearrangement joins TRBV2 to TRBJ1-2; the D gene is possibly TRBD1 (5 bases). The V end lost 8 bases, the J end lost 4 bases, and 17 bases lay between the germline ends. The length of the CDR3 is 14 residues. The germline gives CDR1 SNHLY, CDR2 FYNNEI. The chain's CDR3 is CASLGLRGVYGYTF. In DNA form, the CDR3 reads TGTGCCAGCCTGGGGCTTCGGGGAGTCTATGGCTACACCTTC. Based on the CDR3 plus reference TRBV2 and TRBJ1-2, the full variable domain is EPEVTQTPSHQVTQMGQEVILRCVPISNHLYFYWYRQILGQKVEFLVSFYNNEISEKSEIFDDQFSVERPDGSNFTLKIRSTKLEDSAMYFCASLGLRGVYGYTFGSGTRLTVV.

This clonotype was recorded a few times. In DNA, the CDR3 is TGTGCCAGCAGCTCGAGGGGACTAGCGCAATCTGGGGCCAACGTCCTGACTTTC. This gives the protein CASSSRGLAQSGANVLTF. This chain links TRBV7-3 with TRBJ2-6; 10 nucleotides line up with TRBD2. The germline CDR1 and CDR2 sequences are SGHTA and FQGTGA. This CDR3 is 18 amino acids long. The V segment lost 4 bases and the J segment 1 base; nucleotides outside the gene matches: 7.

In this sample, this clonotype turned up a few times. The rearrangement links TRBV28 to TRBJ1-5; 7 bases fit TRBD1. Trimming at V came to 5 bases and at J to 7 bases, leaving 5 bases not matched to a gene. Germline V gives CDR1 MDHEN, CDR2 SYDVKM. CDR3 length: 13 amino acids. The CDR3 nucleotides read TGTGCCAGCAGTCACAGGGGACGGCAGCCCCAGCATTTT. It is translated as CASSHRGRQPQHF. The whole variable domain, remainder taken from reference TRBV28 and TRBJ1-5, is DVKVTQSSRYLVKRTGEKVFLECVQDMDHENMFWYRQDPGLGLRLIYFSYDVKMKEKGDIPEGYSVSREKKERFSLILESASTNQTSMYLCASSHRGRQPQHFGDGTRLSIL.

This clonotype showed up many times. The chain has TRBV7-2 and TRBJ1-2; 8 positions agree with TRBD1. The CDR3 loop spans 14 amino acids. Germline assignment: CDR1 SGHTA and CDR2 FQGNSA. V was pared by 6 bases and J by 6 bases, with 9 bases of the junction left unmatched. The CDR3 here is CASRVGTGEDGYTF. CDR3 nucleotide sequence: TGTGCCAGCAGGGTTGGGACAGGAGAGGATGGCTACACCTTC.

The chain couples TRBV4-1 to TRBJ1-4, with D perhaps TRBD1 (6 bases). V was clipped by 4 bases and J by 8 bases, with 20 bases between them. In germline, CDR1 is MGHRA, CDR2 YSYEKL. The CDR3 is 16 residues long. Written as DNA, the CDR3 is TGCGCCAGCAGCCGAACGGACAGACCTGGGGGGGAAAAACTGTTTTTT. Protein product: CASSRTDRPGGEKLFF.

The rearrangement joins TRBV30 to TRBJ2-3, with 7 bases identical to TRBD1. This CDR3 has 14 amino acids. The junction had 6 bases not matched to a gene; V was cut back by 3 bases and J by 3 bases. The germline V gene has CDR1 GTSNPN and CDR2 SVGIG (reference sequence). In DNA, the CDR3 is TGTGCCTGGAGATCGGGACAGTGGACAGATACGCAGTATTTT. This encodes CAWRSGQWTDTQYF.